The 29 T cell receptor beta chains presented below share a single source sample, sequenced in a study of identical twins. TCRdb recomputed calls from the 5' RACE reads with MiXCR, one row per CDR3 protein. In the table there are roughly 230,000 distinct CDR3 sequences, about 8.5% of which are singletons. These records were also assigned to another study, of yellow fever vaccine responses in identical twins.

Sequencing was carried out using CD8+ T cells sorted from blood. Every receptor here comes from a woman aged 18 to 35 in good health.

There are many counts of this clonotype. This chain links TRBV29-1 with TRBJ2-3, with 7 positions matching TRBD1. CDR3 length: 12 residues. J gave up 5 bases and V 4 bases, and 3 bases lay outside the gene matches. Per germline, CDR1 SQVTM and CDR2 ANQGSEA. CDR3 bases: TGCAGCGTTGTCCACAGGGGAGATACGCAGTATTTT. Amino acid sequence: CSVVHRGDTQYF.

This clonotype has only a few counts. The CDR3 nucleotides read TGCGCCAGCAGCCAACGACAGGGGGATTCACCCCTCCACTTT. It is translated as CASSQRQGDSPLHF. The chain couples TRBV4-3 to TRBJ1-6, with TRBD1 matching 9 bases. The trim removed 2 bases at V and 8 bases at J, leaving 1 base unmatched. The length of the CDR3 is 14 residues. CDR1 and CDR2 from the germline V gene are LGHNA and YSLEER.

This clonotype has a handful of counts. V is TRBV6-5 and J is TRBJ2-7; D unresolved. V shed 5 bases and J shed 3 bases, with 14 bases lying between them. The CDR3 is made up of 14 amino acids. CDR1 and CDR2 (germline): MNHEY, SVGAGI. As DNA, the CDR3 is TGTGCCAGCAGTCAGCTCGTGACTGACTACGAGCAGTACTTC. Its translation: CASSQLVTDYEQYF.

This clonotype occurred a few times. The chain recombines TRBV4-3 with TRBJ2-1, with D tentatively TRBD2 (5 bases). The CDR3 runs 18 residues. CDR1 is LGHNA, CDR2 YSLEER, per germline. V lost 0 bases and J lost 4, with 19 bases in between. CDR3 DNA: TGCGCCAGCAGCCAAGATCGTGGTGGGAGTGGGAGATACAATGAGCAGTTCTTC. This gives the protein CASSQDRGGSGRYNEQFF.

This clonotype was observed a handful of times. The chain carries TRBV7-2 and TRBJ2-5; 9 nucleotides line up with TRBD1. This CDR3 region has 16 residues. V dropped 4 bases and J dropped 4; count of bases not matched to a gene: 10. From germline, CDR1 is SGHTA and CDR2 FQGNSA. CDR3 nucleotides: TGTGCCAGCAGCTCCGACCTCACAGGGGGCGGAGAGACCCAGTACTTC. This gives the protein CASSSDLTGGGETQYF.

This clonotype was counted between two and nine times. The chain employs TRBV12-3 or TRBV12-4 and TRBJ2-1; D may be TRBD1 (7 bases). This CDR3 is 18 amino acids long. Between the trimmed V and J ends, which lost 5 bases and 0 bases, there was a span of 20 bases. The CDR3 region is CASSTSEGAPSSYNEQFF. The CDR3 DNA reads TGTGCCAGCAGTACCTCGGAGGGGGCGCCGAGCTCCTACAATGAGCAGTTCTTC.

The chain employs TRBV4-1 and TRBJ2-2; no firm D call. V was pared by 1 base and J by 3 bases, with 9 bases between. CDR1 and CDR2 from the germline V gene are MGHRA and YSYEKL. The CDR3 loop spans 15 amino acids. The chain's CDR3 is CASSQGDVYTGELFF. In DNA form, the CDR3 reads TGCGCCAGCAGCCAAGGAGACGTGTACACCGGGGAGCTGTTTTTT.

This clonotype has ten or more counts. V is TRBV7-9 and J is TRBJ2-7, with TRBD1 matching over 9 bases. Germline V gene sequence: CDR1 SEHNR, CDR2 FQNEAQ (reference sequence). This CDR3 is 15 amino acids long. The V gene end was trimmed by 5 bases and the J gene end by 0 bases; junction bases not matched to a gene: 5. CDR3 sequence reads: CASSLDRGVSYEQYF. Written as DNA, the CDR3 is TGTGCCAGCAGCCTGGACAGGGGAGTCTCCTACGAGCAGTACTTC.

On this clonotype: Its ends do not fully match the called genes, so a read error is possible. The chain links TRBV10-1 to TRBJ2-4; D is possibly TRBD2 (6 bases). This CDR3 comprises 17 residues. Per germline, CDR1 WNHNN and CDR2 SYGVQD (reference sequence). Here the CDR3 reads CASTERDARRDKNIQYF. CDR3 nucleotide sequence: TGCGCCAGCACTGAGAGGGACGCACGGAGGGACAAAAACATTCAGTACTTC.

A few counts support this clonotype. J is TRBJ2-2 and V is TRBV9, with a weak D call TRBD2 (7 bases). The CDR3 totals 19 residues. Trimming stripped 0 bases from V and 4 bases from J, with 22 bases between. In germline, CDR1 is SGDLS, CDR2 YYNGEE. Here the CDR3 reads CASSVEGGADPFPTGELFF. The CDR3 coding sequence is TGTGCCAGCAGCGTAGAGGGGGGGGCCGATCCCTTTCCCACCGGGGAGCTGTTTTTT.

On this clonotype itself: A clone one base away is much larger, so this may be a read error. This chain links TRBV11-2 with TRBJ2-3, with 9 nucleotides matching TRBD2. The V segment lost 1 base and the J segment 5 bases; nucleotides outside the gene matches: 7. The germline CDR1 and CDR2 sequences are SGHAT and FQNNGV. This CDR3 comprises 16 residues. The CDR3 DNA sequence: TGTGCCAGCAGCTTAGGCCCTAGCGGGACTCAAGATACGCAGTATTTT. Protein: CASSLGPSGTQDTQYF.

The table lists this clonotype with a few counts. The chain employs TRBV2 and TRBJ1-1; TRBD1 matches at 7 bases. Germline V gives CDR1 SNHLY, CDR2 FYNNEI. This CDR3 is 10 amino acids long. The V gene end was trimmed by 7 bases and the J gene end by 8 bases; junction bases not matched to a gene: 1. The DNA of the CDR3 is TGTGCCAGCAAGGACAGGGAAGCTTTCTTT. It specifies CASKDREAFF.

The table lists this clonotype with a few counts. This sequence joins TRBV11-2 and TRBJ2-5; 7 bases fit TRBD2. Germline CDR1 and CDR2: SGHAT and FQNNGV. CDR3 size: 13 residues. With 0 bases clipped from V and 7 bases from J, the junction kept 2 bases outside the gene matches. In DNA form, the CDR3 reads TGTGCCAGCAGCTTAGAAACGGGGGGGACCCAGTACTTC. Translation: CASSLETGGTQYF.

In its sample, this clonotype was seen a few times. V usage is TRBV6-1 and J usage is TRBJ2-5, with TRBD1 matching over 8 bases. The CDR3 runs to 17 residues. CDR1 and CDR2 (germline): MNHNS, SASEGT. The V and J ends lost 5 bases and 0 bases, in that order; junction bases with no gene match: 11. The CDR3 sequence is CASSKTRQGNYQETQYF. CDR3 nucleotides: TGTGCCAGCAGTAAAACCCGACAGGGGAATTACCAAGAGACCCAGTACTTC.

This clonotype was detected only a few times. This chain links TRBV4-2 with TRBJ2-2, with 7 bases lining up with TRBD1. The CDR3 runs to 16 residues. Germline values: CDR1 LGHNA, CDR2 YNFKEQ. V shed 2 bases and J 5 bases; nucleotides not matched to a gene: 8. The CDR3: CASSQLRDSETGELFF. The CDR3 region has the DNA TGTGCCAGCAGCCAACTAAGGGACAGTGAAACCGGGGAGCTGTTTTTT.

This clonotype was picked up many times. V usage is TRBV10-3 and J usage is TRBJ2-3, with TRBD2 matching over 9 bases. Germline V gene data show CDR1 as ENHRY and CDR2 as SYGVKD. V gave up 4 bases and J gave up 2 bases; unmatched junction bases: 7. The CDR3 length is 16 residues. The CDR3 region has the DNA TGTGCCATCAGTGGGATGGCTAGCGGGGACACAGATACGCAGTATTTT. Protein sequence: CAISGMASGDTDTQYF.

A word on this clonotype: A much larger clone lies a single base off, so this may be a read error. Likely a read error: the CDR3 ends without its conserved phenylalanine or tryptophan. This chain links TRBV4-3 with TRBJ2-4; D not resolved. V was shortened by 0 bases and J by 1 base, with 7 bases between the two germline ends. The CDR3 has 15 residues. Germline lookup yields CDR1 LGHNA and CDR2 YSLEER. The CDR3 spells CASSQDSMAKNIQYS. The CDR3 region has the DNA TGCGCCAGCAGCCAAGATTCGATGGCCAAAAACATTCAGTACTCC.

The chain joins TRBV28 to TRBJ2-3, with 7 bases fitting TRBD1. V shed 6 bases, J shed 2 bases, and the junction held 5 bases outside the gene matches. The V gene's germline CDR1 is MDHEN and CDR2 SYDVKM. CDR3 length: 14 residues. The CDR3 loop reads CASSRDSNTDTQYF. In DNA, the CDR3 is TGTGCCAGCAGCCGGGACAGTAACACAGATACGCAGTATTTT.

This clonotype was recorded a few times. J is TRBJ2-2 and V is TRBV19, with TRBD1 matching 8 bases. The CDR3 totals 14 residues. With V trimmed by 9 bases and J by 6 bases, 9 bases remained unmatched. Germline V gives CDR1 LNHDA, CDR2 SQIVND (reference sequence). The CDR3 coding sequence is TGTGCCAGCACAGGGGGGATTTTTCCCGGGGAGCTGTTTTTT. This gives the protein CASTGGIFPGELFF. Using reference TRBV19 and TRBJ2-2 for the parts outside the CDR3, the full variable domain is DGGITQSPKYLFRKEGQNVTLSCEQNLNHDAMYWYRQDPGQGLRLIYYSQIVNDFQKGDIAEGYSVSREKKESFPLTVTSAQKNPTAFYLCASTGGIFPGELFFGEGSRLTVL.

Remarks on this clonotype: Just one base apart from a much larger clone, this may be a read error. This chain joins TRBV12-3 or TRBV12-4 and TRBJ2-7; D is perhaps TRBD1 or TRBD2 (5 bases each). The germline V and J ends were trimmed by 2 bases and 6 bases, with 17 bases remaining between them. This CDR3 contains 15 residues. The DNA of the CDR3 is TGTGCCAGCAGTTTAATTACGGGACGGGCCTCCGAGCAGTACTTC. Protein product: CASSLITGRASEQYF.

This sequence joins TRBV6-5 and TRBJ2-3; maybe TRBD2 (6 bases). The V and J ends lost 2 bases and 2 bases respectively, with 11 bases between them. The CDR3 totals 15 residues. CDR1 is MNHEY, CDR2 SVGAGI, per germline. The CDR3: CASSYLEGTTDTQYF. The CDR3 DNA follows: TGTGCCAGCAGTTACCTGGAGGGCACCACAGATACGCAGTATTTT.

This chain connects TRBV7-9 to TRBJ1-1; D is ambiguous. The germline gives CDR1 SEHNR, CDR2 FQNEAQ (reference sequence). V lost 3 bases and J 1 base, leaving 6 bases between the germline ends. The CDR3 has 13 amino acids. This CDR3 reads CASSFPRNTEAFF. As DNA, the CDR3 is TGTGCCAGCAGCTTCCCCCGGAACACTGAAGCTTTCTTT.

The chain has TRBV4-2 and TRBJ2-1; TRBD1 is a possible D gene (6 bases). Looked up from germline, CDR1 is LGHNA and CDR2 is YNFKEQ. The ends were cut back, 0 bases at V and 5 bases at J, with 14 bases in the middle. The length of the CDR3 is 16 residues. CDR3 protein: CASSQDRGLEDNEQFF. CDR3 in DNA: TGTGCCAGCAGCCAAGACAGGGGTCTGGAGGACAATGAGCAGTTCTTC.

The chain recombines TRBV7-2 with TRBJ2-2; D unclear. The germline CDR1 and CDR2 sequences are SGHTA and FQGNSA. The CDR3 is made up of 15 amino acids. Deletions cut 4 bases from V and 5 bases from J, with 14 bases between. The CDR3 is CASSSSREWTGELFF. The CDR3 DNA reads as TGTGCCAGCAGCTCCTCCCGAGAGTGGACCGGGGAGCTGTTTTTT.

This clonotype was observed many times. The gene calls are TRBV4-3 and TRBJ2-3; a possible D gene is TRBD2 (6 bases). Germline V gene data show CDR1 as LGHNA and CDR2 as YSLEER. The CDR3 runs 14 residues. V was clipped by 1 base and J by 9 bases, with 14 bases between them. The CDR3 DNA sequence: TGCGCCAGCAGCCAAGCCTACCCGGGAGACACGCAGTATTTT. It codes for CASSQAYPGDTQYF.

This clonotype was detected ten times or more. This chain joins TRBV4-1 and TRBJ1-1, with TRBD1 matching over 10 bases. Germline loops: CDR1 MGHRA, CDR2 YSYEKL. The CDR3 runs to 15 residues. Trimming cost V 3 bases and J 4 bases; bases outside gene matches: 5. This chain's CDR3 is CASSQPRTGGTEAFF. In DNA, the CDR3 is TGCGCCAGCAGCCAGCCTAGGACAGGGGGCACTGAAGCTTTCTTT.

This clonotype was found a few times. The chain has TRBV6-4 and TRBJ2-3, with D perhaps given as TRBD1 or TRBD2 (5 bases each). The germline V gene has CDR1 MRHNA and CDR2 SNTAGT. CDR3 size: 16 residues. V shed 2 bases and J shed 2 bases, with 14 bases lying between them. DNA of the CDR3: TGTGCCAGCAGTGACCAGGGTGGGAGTGTCACAGATACGCAGTATTTT. Protein sequence: CASSDQGGSVTDTQYF.

The gene calls are TRBV7-9 and TRBJ2-1, with 8 bases aligning to TRBD1. J was trimmed by 2 bases and V by 4 bases; bases with no gene match: 10. The CDR3 loop spans 17 amino acids. Germline V gene sequence: CDR1 SEHNR, CDR2 FQNEAQ (reference sequence). The CDR3 DNA reads TGTGCCAGCAGCTCCCGGACAGGGCCCCGGCCCTACAATGAGCAGTTCTTC. Protein sequence: CASSSRTGPRPYNEQFF.

This clonotype was recorded a few times. The rearrangement uses TRBV5-6 and TRBJ2-2; D remains ambiguous. CDR1 and CDR2 from the germline V gene are SGHDT and YYEEEE. The V end lost 4 bases, the J end lost 5 bases, and 9 bases lay between the germline ends. The CDR3 has 13 amino acids. Written as DNA, the CDR3 is TGTGCCAGCAGCCCTCTTGGGACCGGGGAGCTGTTTTTT. Translated, it gives CASSPLGTGELFF.